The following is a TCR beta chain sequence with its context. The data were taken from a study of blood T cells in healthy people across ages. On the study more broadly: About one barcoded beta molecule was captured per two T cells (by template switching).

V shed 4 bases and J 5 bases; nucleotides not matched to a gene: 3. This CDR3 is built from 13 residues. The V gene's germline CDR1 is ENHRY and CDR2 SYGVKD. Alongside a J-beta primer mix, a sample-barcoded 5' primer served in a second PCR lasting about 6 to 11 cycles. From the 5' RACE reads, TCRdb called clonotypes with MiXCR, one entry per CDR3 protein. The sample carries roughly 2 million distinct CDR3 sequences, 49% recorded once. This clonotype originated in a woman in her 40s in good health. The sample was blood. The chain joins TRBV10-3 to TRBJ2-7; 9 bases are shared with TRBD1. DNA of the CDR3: TGTGCCATCAGTGGGGACAGGGCTGACGAGCAGTACTTC. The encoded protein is CAISGDRADEQYF.